Below, one T cell receptor beta chain is given with its context. This record belongs to a study of OX40 agonist ivuxolimab in advanced cancers. As for the study in general: Dose-escalation patients' cancers were hepatocellular carcinoma, melanoma, renal cell or head and neck cancer.

This CDR3 is 14 amino acids long. The germline V gene has CDR1 SGHVS and CDR2 FNYEAQ. V lost 1 base and J 4 bases, leaving 10 bases between the germline ends. TCRdb's table, derived via immunoSEQ multiplex PCR, lists solely in-frame clones and lacks some. The sample carries 45,000 to 60,000 clones, approximately 90% recorded once. A history of autoimmune disease or systemic immunosuppression excluded patients. The receptor's source is an adult with an advanced solid tumor such as melanoma, head and neck, liver or kidney cancer. Material: CD4+ or CD8+ T cells sorted from blood, obtained in a trial of the OX40 agonist ivuxolimab. The gene calls are TRBV7-6 and TRBJ1-1; tentative D call: TRBD1 (6 bases). In DNA form, the CDR3 reads TGTGCCAGCAGCTTAGTACAGGGACGCACTGAAGCTTTCTTT. The encoded protein is CASSLVQGRTEAFF.